This T cell receptor beta chain comes out of a study of blood T cell repertoires in COVID-19. Study-wide context: The United States, Italy and Spain were the sources of the acute and convalescent COVID-19 samples. T cells, B-cell-depleted T cells, or PBMCs provided the cDNA or gDNA that served as material.

This CDR3 contains 16 residues. V shed 10 bases, J shed 5 bases, and the junction held 9 bases outside the gene matches. Germline loops: CDR1 MDHEN, CDR2 SYDVKM. Per the original data handling: Quantification of nucleated cells was approximated via reference gene primer amplification. TCRdb's table, derived via immunoSEQ multiplex PCR, lists solely in-frame clones and lacks some. V, J and clone size were drawn from that table, and D and trimming were deduced from the DNA. The profile shows 20,000 or so clones, 91% of them singletons. The TCR was taken from a man between 65 and 85 years old with active COVID-19. V usage is TRBV28 and J usage is TRBJ2-2; 14 bases line up with TRBD2. The material sequenced was peripheral blood. CDR3 DNA sequence: TGTGCCACCGACCGCGGACTAGCGGGAGGTACCGGGGAGCTGTTTTTT. Protein product: CATDRGLAGGTGELFF.